The next 20 T cell receptor beta chains were all read from a single sample in a study of T cells after yellow fever vaccination. TCRdb reanalysed the 5' RACE reads using MiXCR and keeps one entry per CDR3 protein. The sample shows hundreds of thousands of distinct CDR3 sequences, 9% to 15% of them seen only once. The sequencing here drew on PBMCs, taken on the day of the yellow fever booster vaccination. The receptors originated from a man younger than 40 who received the YFV17D yellow fever vaccine.

V usage is TRBV12-3 or TRBV12-4 and J usage is TRBJ1-5; D might be TRBD1 (5 bases). The V and J ends lost 5 bases and 5 bases respectively, with 13 bases between them. The CDR3 has 14 amino acids. DNA for the CDR3: TGTGCCAGCAGTCTTGGACTGGGACATCAGCCCCAGCATTTT. As protein: CASSLGLGHQPQHF.

This clonotype came up many times. The chain has TRBV6-2 or TRBV6-3 and TRBJ2-2, with TRBD2 identical over 13 bases. With 5 bases clipped from V and 8 bases from J, the junction kept 5 bases outside the gene matches. The CDR3 has 15 amino acids. CDR1 MNHEY and CDR2 SVGEGT come from the germline V gene. The CDR3 coding sequence is TGTGCCAGCAGTCCACTAGCGGGAGGGCCGGGGGAGCTGTTTTTT. Amino acids: CASSPLAGGPGELFF.

The chain employs TRBV6-5 and TRBJ1-5; D gene uncertain. There are 15 residues in the CDR3. Germline CDR1 reads MNHEY; CDR2 reads SVGAGI. The V end lost 2 bases, the J end lost 4 bases, and 12 bases lay between the germline ends. CDR3 DNA: TGTGCCAGCAGTTACCGTGGGTCCGGGAATCAGCCCCAGCATTTT. Amino acids: CASSYRGSGNQPQHF.

In its sample, this clonotype was seen a few times. The V and J genes are TRBV25-1 and TRBJ1-2; TRBD1 might be the D (6 bases). The CDR3 is 13 residues long. Germline CDR1 MGHDK, CDR2 SYGVNS. Trimming stripped 4 bases from V and 5 bases from J, with 11 bases between. Here the CDR3 reads CASSGQGQYGYTF. DNA for the CDR3: TGTGCCAGCAGTGGACAAGGACAGTATGGCTACACCTTC.

This clonotype was found once. This rearrangement joins TRBV27 to TRBJ2-7; 7 bases fit TRBD2. Germline V gives CDR1 MNHEY, CDR2 SMNVEV (reference sequence). This CDR3 is 16 amino acids long. V dropped 6 bases and J dropped 0; count of bases not matched to a gene: 11. As DNA, the CDR3 is TGTGCCAGCAGCCCGGGGGGAGCGGGGCGCTCCTACGAGCAGTACTTC. It yields the protein CASSPGGAGRSYEQYF.

This clonotype was recorded many times. The rearrangement uses TRBV7-9 and TRBJ2-1; 8 bases are a match to TRBD2. Per the germline V gene, CDR1 is SEHNR and CDR2 is FQNEAQ (reference sequence). CDR3 length: 16 amino acids. Trimming removed 2 bases from V and 8 bases from J; junction bases left unmatched: 11. This CDR3 reads CASSLRAGTSIYEQFF. The CDR3 DNA follows: TGTGCCAGCAGCTTAAGGGCCGGGACTAGTATATATGAGCAGTTCTTC.

Only a few counts were recorded for this clonotype. J is TRBJ2-5 and V is TRBV29-1; 7 bases match TRBD1. The CDR3 loop spans 13 amino acids. J lost 3 bases, V lost 6 bases, and 7 bases had no gene match. Germline assignment: CDR1 SQVTM and CDR2 ANQGSEA. CDR3 amino acids: CSVARDRKETQYF. The CDR3 DNA reads TGCAGCGTGGCCCGGGACAGAAAAGAGACCCAGTACTTC. The full variable domain, completed using reference TRBV29-1 and TRBJ2-5, is SAVISQKPSRDICQRGTSLTIQCQVDSQVTMMFWYRQQPGQSLTLIATANQGSEATYESGFVIDKFPISRPNLTFSTLTVSNMSPEDSSIYLCSVARDRKETQYFGPGTRLLVL.

This clonotype appeared a few times. The V gene is TRBV20-1, the J gene TRBJ2-5, with a tentative D call TRBD2 (5 bases). Trimming left V 2 bases short and J 0 bases short, with 16 bases between. The CDR3 contains 16 residues. Per the germline V gene, CDR1 is DFQATT and CDR2 is SNEGSKA (reference sequence). DNA of the CDR3: TGCAGTGCTAGACCTACGGGATGGCGACACCAAGAGACCCAGTACTTC. This sequence encodes CSARPTGWRHQETQYF.

The J gene is TRBJ2-7, the V gene TRBV11-2; D unresolved. This CDR3 comprises 16 residues. Germline V lookup: CDR1 SGHAT, CDR2 FQNNGV. V was trimmed by 6 bases and J by 2 bases, leaving 20 bases between them. The CDR3 DNA reads as TGTGCCAGCAGTCGGTATGGGGAAATAACCCCCTACGAGCAGTACTTC. Translation: CASSRYGEITPYEQYF.

This clonotype showed up just a few times. The rearrangement joins TRBV5-1 to TRBJ2-3; 11 bases match TRBD2. The J segment lost 1 base and the V segment lost 0 bases, leaving 4 bases of the junction unmatched. The CDR3 covers 17 residues. Germline lookup yields CDR1 SGHRS and CDR2 YFSETQ. The CDR3 loop is CASSLGLAGRGTDTQYF. The CDR3 DNA is TGCGCCAGCAGCTTGGGACTAGCGGGAAGAGGCACAGATACGCAGTATTTT. Combining the CDR3 with reference TRBV5-1 and TRBJ2-3 gives the whole variable domain KAGVTQTPRYLIKTRGQQVTLSCSPISGHRSVSWYQQTPGQGLQFLFEYFSETQRNKGNFPGRFSGRQFSNSRSEMNVSTLELGDSALYLCASSLGLAGRGTDTQYFGPGTRLTVL.

The chain uses TRBV15 and TRBJ2-1, with 8 bases aligning to TRBD2. Looked up from germline, CDR1 is LNHNV and CDR2 is YYDKDF (reference sequence). J gave up 9 bases and V 0 bases, and 10 bases lay outside the gene matches. CDR3 length: 16 residues. The CDR3 reads CATSRDETSVPVEQFF. The CDR3 DNA reads as TGTGCCACCAGCAGAGACGAGACTAGCGTTCCAGTTGAGCAGTTCTTC.

This clonotype was counted only a few times. V gene TRBV27 combines with J gene TRBJ2-3, with 7 nucleotides matching TRBD2. The V gene end was trimmed by 7 bases and the J gene end by 4 bases; junction bases not matched to a gene: 11. CDR3 size: 15 residues. The germline gives CDR1 MNHEY, CDR2 SMNVEV (reference sequence). The DNA of the CDR3 is TGTGCCAGCACCCCGTGGGAGGGTTCAGCAGATACGCAGTATTTT. The encoded protein is CASTPWEGSADTQYF.

As concerns this clonotype: Sequence at one end of the junction differs from germline and may be a read error. This sequence joins TRBV14 and TRBJ2-1; D is undetermined. CDR1 and CDR2 (germline): SGHDN, FVKESK. The CDR3 consists of 11 residues. CDR3 sequence (DNA): TGTGCCAGCAGCTACAAACAAGGGCTGGTCTTC. This gives the protein CASSYKQGLVF.

A word on this clonotype: One end of the junction does not line up with germline, which may come from a read error. The chain combines TRBV12-3 or TRBV12-4 with TRBJ2-2; 8 bases align to TRBD2. This CDR3 has 17 amino acids. The CDR3 protein is CASSFVGGSGNAGELFF. The CDR3, as DNA: TGTGCCAGCAGTTTCGTCGGCGGTAGCGGGAACGCCGGGGAGCTGTTTTTT.

A few counts support this clonotype. The chain's CDR3 is CASSLSSQYGYTF. In DNA form, the CDR3 reads TGTGCCAGCAGTTTATCGTCCCAATATGGCTACACCTTC. The gene calls are TRBV27 and TRBJ1-2; D is unclear. V was cut by 0 bases and J by 5 bases, with 7 bases left in between. The germline V gene has CDR1 MNHEY and CDR2 SMNVEV (reference sequence). The CDR3 length is 13 residues.

Only a few counts were recorded for this clonotype. This chain connects TRBV14 to TRBJ1-2, with D maybe TRBD1 (5 bases). V lost 2 bases, J lost 4 bases, and 5 bases lay in between. The CDR3 is 12 amino acids. Germline V gives CDR1 SGHDN, CDR2 FVKESK. The CDR3 bases are TGTGCCAGCAGCCAAAGGGGCTATGGCTACACCTTC. Translating gives CASSQRGYGYTF.

The rearrangement links TRBV19 to TRBJ1-1; TRBD1 matches at 9 bases. Germline V gene lookup returns CDR1 LNHDA and CDR2 SQIVND (reference sequence). V dropped 4 bases and J dropped 5; count of bases not matched to a gene: 8. The CDR3 runs 15 residues. CDR3 nucleotide sequence: TGTGCCAGTAGTAATGAACAGGGGGCTGGTACTGAAGCTTTCTTT. The encoded protein is CASSNEQGAGTEAFF. The full variable domain, completed using reference TRBV19 and TRBJ1-1, is DGGITQSPKYLFRKEGQNVTLSCEQNLNHDAMYWYRQDPGQGLRLIYYSQIVNDFQKGDIAEGYSVSREKKESFPLTVTSAQKNPTAFYLCASSNEQGAGTEAFFGQGTRLTVV.

The chain recombines TRBV27 with TRBJ2-7; D gene ambiguous. V lost 4 bases and J lost 6, with 7 bases in between. CDR1 and CDR2 (germline): MNHEY, SMNVEV (reference sequence). CDR3 length: 11 amino acids. CDR3 nucleotide sequence: TGTGCCAGCAGTTCCCACTTCGAGCAGTACTTC. Its translation: CASSSHFEQYF.

The chain combines TRBV6-1 with TRBJ1-1, with a possible D match to TRBD1 (5 bases). V lost 6 bases and J lost 3, with 14 bases in between. CDR3 length: 14 amino acids. CDR1 is MNHNS, CDR2 SASEGT, per germline. The CDR3 sequence: CASRIGAVYTEAFF. The CDR3 DNA reads TGTGCCAGCAGGATAGGGGCTGTGTACACTGAAGCTTTCTTT.

This clonotype occurred a few times. The chain links TRBV12-3 or TRBV12-4 to TRBJ2-7; TRBD2 is a possible D gene (5 bases). V lost 6 bases, J lost 5 bases, and 14 bases lay in between. The CDR3 is 13 amino acids. CDR3 loop: CASSPDGLDEQYF. In DNA form, the CDR3 reads TGTGCCAGCAGCCCTGATGGACTGGACGAGCAGTACTTC.